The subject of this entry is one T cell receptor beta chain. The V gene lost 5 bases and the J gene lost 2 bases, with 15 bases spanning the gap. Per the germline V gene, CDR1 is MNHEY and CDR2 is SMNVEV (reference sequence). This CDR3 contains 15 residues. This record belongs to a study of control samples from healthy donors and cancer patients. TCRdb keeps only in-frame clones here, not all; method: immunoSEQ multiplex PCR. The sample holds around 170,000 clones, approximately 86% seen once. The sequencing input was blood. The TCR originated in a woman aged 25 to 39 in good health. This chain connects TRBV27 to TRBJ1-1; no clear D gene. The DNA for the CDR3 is TGTGCCAGCAGTCTAGGACCAGGACCTAACACTGAAGCTTTCTTT. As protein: CASSLGPGPNTEAFF.